These 26 T cell receptor beta chains were all obtained from the same sample, sequenced in a study of cytomegalovirus exposure and HLA in healthy donors. Amplification used 60 Vbeta primers and 13 Jbeta primers. The table came from immunoSEQ multiplex PCR; TCRdb's copy has only in-frame clones and leaves some out. The listing records some 110,000 clones. Sequencing input: PBMCs. The receptors were gathered from a man between 18 and 35 years old in good health and CMV-seronegative.

The chain joins TRBV5-1 to TRBJ2-1; TRBD1 aligns across 8 bases. The CDR3 is made up of 11 amino acids. Germline trimming cut 3 bases from V and 15 bases from J; bases unmatched to any gene: 5. Germline CDR1 reads SGHRS; CDR2 reads YFSETQ. CDR3 bases: TGCGCCAGCAGCTCGGACAGGGAGAGGTTCTTC. It translates to CASSSDRERFF.

The chain has TRBV6-5 and TRBJ2-7; D not resolved. The CDR3 is made up of 13 amino acids. Trimming removed 0 bases from V and 3 bases from J, with 6 bases in between. The germline gives CDR1 MNHEY, CDR2 SVGAGI. The CDR3 DNA sequence: TGTGCCAGCAGTTACTCGCTCAGCTACGAGCAGTACTTC. This codes for CASSYSLSYEQYF.

The chain has TRBV18 and TRBJ2-7; possibly TRBD2 for D (6 bases). CDR1 is KGHSH and CDR2 is LQKENI in the germline V gene. The CDR3 contains 16 residues. Trimming took off 4 bases at V and 2 bases at J, with 18 bases between the two ends. CDR3 sequence: CASSLNFRTKAYEQYF. The CDR3 coding sequence is TGTGCCAGCTCACTTAACTTCCGGACTAAGGCCTACGAGCAGTACTTC.

The chain employs TRBV4-2 and TRBJ1-1; tentatively, D is TRBD1 (5 bases). Germline V lookup: CDR1 LGHNA, CDR2 YNFKEQ. V lost 4 bases and J lost 3, with 15 bases in between. The CDR3 sequence is 15 residues long. The CDR3 sequence: CASSPPQWGDTEAFF. The CDR3 DNA reads as TGTGCCAGCAGCCCCCCCCAGTGGGGGGACACTGAAGCTTTCTTT.

The rearrangement links TRBV7-8 to TRBJ1-4, with D maybe TRBD1 (6 bases). The CDR3 is 15 residues long. The germline V gene encodes CDR1 SGHVS and CDR2 FQNEAQ. The ends were cut back, 4 bases at V and 4 bases at J, with 13 bases in the middle. CDR3 DNA sequence: TGTGCCAGCAGCTCCTGGACAGACATTAATGAAAAACTGTTTTTT. It codes for CASSSWTDINEKLFF.

Points on this clone: The limits of the CDR3 on the DNA are not certain, so only TCRdb's listed CDR3 is given. The genes are TRBV6-1 and TRBJ1-1. The CDR3 totals 13 residues, both ends included. Germline values: CDR1 MNHNS, CDR2 SASEGT. The CDR3 is CASILAGDTEAFF.

The CDR3 sequence is CASSPPGTGTDTQYF. CDR3 DNA: TGTGCCAGCAGCCCCCCAGGAACAGGGACAGATACGCAGTATTTT. This chain links TRBV7-9 with TRBJ2-3; weak D call: TRBD1 (6 bases). Germline values: CDR1 SEHNR, CDR2 FQNEAQ (reference sequence). The CDR3 is 15 residues long. V shed 5 bases and J shed 3 bases, with 15 bases lying between them.

J is TRBJ1-1 and V is TRBV9; D perhaps matches TRBD1 (5 bases). Germline V CDR1 and CDR2: SGDLS, YYNGEE. V dropped 7 bases and J dropped 8 bases, with 21 bases sitting between them. This CDR3 comprises 14 residues. The CDR3 here is CASSATGVSTEAFF. The CDR3 DNA sequence: TGTGCCAGCTCCGCGACGGGGGTTTCGACCGAAGCTTTCTTT.

J is TRBJ2-3 and V is TRBV10-3, with 8 nucleotides matching TRBD2. Trimming cost V 8 bases and J 4 bases; bases outside gene matches: 8. Looked up from germline, CDR1 is ENHRY and CDR2 is SYGVKD. This CDR3 is built from 14 residues. The chain's CDR3 is CAILGAGGSDTQYF. CDR3 sequence (DNA): TGTGCCATCTTGGGGGCGGGGGGCTCAGATACGCAGTATTTT.

The chain links TRBV5-4 to TRBJ2-7; the match to TRBD1 covers 8 bases. The V gene's germline CDR1 is SGHNT and CDR2 YYREEE (reference sequence). This CDR3 region has 15 residues. The V and J ends lost 4 bases and 0 bases, in that order; junction bases with no gene match: 6. The CDR3 nucleotides are TGTGCCAGCAGCCGACAGGGGCCGAGCTCCTACGAGCAGTACTTC. Its protein product is CASSRQGPSSYEQYF.

The chain recombines TRBV5-1 with TRBJ2-5, with a tentative D call TRBD2 (5 bases). Trimming pared 0 bases from V and 5 bases from J, leaving 8 bases between. Germline loops: CDR1 SGHRS, CDR2 YFSETQ. This CDR3 region has 13 residues. CDR3 nucleotide sequence: TGCGCCAGCAGCTTGGGGAGGTCGGAGACCCAGTACTTC. This codes for CASSLGRSETQYF.

This chain links TRBV30 with TRBJ1-6; the match to TRBD1 covers 9 bases. The CDR3 loop spans 14 amino acids. The germline V gene encodes CDR1 GTSNPN and CDR2 SVGIG (reference sequence). V trimming: 7 bases; J trimming: 10 bases; junction bases outside the gene matches: 11. CDR3 sequence: CASSPRDRVSPLHF. The CDR3 DNA follows: TGTGCCTCGTCCCCCCGGGACAGGGTCTCACCCCTCCACTTT.

This chain joins TRBV27 and TRBJ2-5, with 14 bases aligning to TRBD2. This CDR3 contains 16 residues. The V gene end was trimmed by 5 bases and the J gene end by 5 bases; junction bases not matched to a gene: 7. Germline CDR1 is MNHEY and CDR2 is SMNVEV (reference sequence). As DNA, the CDR3 is TGTGCCAGCAGTGCAACGTGGACTAGCGGGAGGGAGACCCAGTACTTC. Its translation: CASSATWTSGRETQYF.

The V gene is TRBV19, the J gene TRBJ2-7; 8 bases fit TRBD1. The germline V gene has CDR1 LNHDA and CDR2 SQIVND (reference sequence). V was clipped by 6 bases and J by 2 bases; unmatched bases: 9. The CDR3 is made up of 15 amino acids. The CDR3 DNA follows: TGTGCCAGTAGCCCCGACAGGGGCCTTGCCTACGAGCAGTACTTC. Protein product: CASSPDRGLAYEQYF.

The chain combines TRBV25-1 with TRBJ1-1; possible D gene TRBD1, 5 bases. The CDR3 has 15 residues. CDR1 and CDR2 (germline): MGHDK, SYGVNS. Trimming pared 11 bases from V and 2 bases from J, leaving 21 bases between. The CDR3 is CASRVGGAPNTEAFF. In DNA, the CDR3 is TGTGCCTCCAGGGTAGGTGGGGCTCCTAACACTGAAGCTTTCTTT.

V gene TRBV2 combines with J gene TRBJ2-5; no reliable D call. This CDR3 has 13 amino acids. Trimming took off 6 bases at V and 0 bases at J, with 8 bases between the two ends. CDR1 is SNHLY, CDR2 FYNNEI, per germline. CDR3 in amino acids: CASSAEHQETQYF. The CDR3 DNA sequence: TGTGCCAGCAGCGCTGAGCACCAAGAGACCCAGTACTTC.

Written as DNA, the CDR3 is TGTGCCAGCTTGGGCGGGAGGGGGTCCTACAATGAGCAGTTCTTC. This encodes CASLGGRGSYNEQFF. The chain links TRBV6-5 to TRBJ2-1; TRBD2 aligns across 9 bases. The CDR3 has 15 amino acids. Trimming at V came to 8 bases and at J to 1 base, leaving 6 bases not matched to a gene. Germline V CDR1 and CDR2: MNHEY, SVGAGI.

The chain uses TRBV19 and TRBJ1-5; 9 bases align to TRBD1. Germline assignment: CDR1 LNHDA and CDR2 SQIVND (reference sequence). V gave up 7 bases and J gave up 5 bases; unmatched junction bases: 9. The CDR3 runs 15 residues. The DNA of the CDR3 is TGTGCCAGTAAAACCCGGGACAGGGTCTATCAGCCCCAGCATTTT. It encodes CASKTRDRVYQPQHF.

The chain has TRBV5-1 and TRBJ2-5, with D possibly matching TRBD2 (6 bases). The ends were cut back, 3 bases at V and 6 bases at J, with 24 bases in the middle. Germline values: CDR1 SGHRS, CDR2 YFSETQ. The CDR3 totals 17 residues. The CDR3 loop reads CASSSQGWASVYQTQYF. In nucleotides, the CDR3 is TGCGCCAGCAGCTCTCAGGGATGGGCTAGCGTTTACCAGACCCAGTACTTC.

This chain joins TRBV19 and TRBJ1-5, with 7 bases aligning to TRBD1. The CDR3 loop spans 16 amino acids. The germline CDR1 and CDR2 sequences are LNHDA and SQIVND (reference sequence). The V gene end was trimmed by 7 bases and the J gene end by 10 bases; junction bases not matched to a gene: 19. The CDR3 DNA reads as TGTGCCAGTACCCCGTATTCAGACAGGGTTATCATCCCCCAGCATTTT. Protein: CASTPYSDRVIIPQHF.

CDR3 coding DNA: TGTGCCAGTACCCATAGCACGGATGAAGCTTTCTTT. Translated: CASTHSTDEAFF. The chain combines TRBV19 with TRBJ1-1; D uncertain. Germline V gene data show CDR1 as LNHDA and CDR2 as SQIVND (reference sequence). The V and J ends lost 7 bases and 7 bases respectively, with 13 bases between them. This CDR3 is 12 amino acids long.

The chain has TRBV5-4 and TRBJ2-5, with 7 bases that match TRBD1. V gave up 0 bases and J gave up 5 bases; unmatched junction bases: 1. CDR1 and CDR2 from the germline V gene are SGHNT and YYREEE (reference sequence). The CDR3 spans 13 residues. The CDR3 nucleotides read TGTGCCAGCAGCTTGGCCAGGGGGGAGACCCAGTACTTC. Its translation: CASSLARGETQYF.

Written as DNA, the CDR3 is TGTGCCAGCAGCTCCGGGACTACAGGGAGGGATACGCAGTATTTT. This gives the protein CASSSGTTGRDTQYF. The V call is TRBV5-4, the J call TRBJ2-3; possible D gene TRBD2, 7 bases. The CDR3 runs 15 residues. Germline values: CDR1 SGHNT, CDR2 YYREEE (reference sequence). The V and J ends lost 3 bases and 6 bases respectively, with 17 bases between them.

The chain employs TRBV28 and TRBJ2-4; 9 bases align to TRBD2. V trimming: 1 base; J trimming: 0 bases; junction bases outside the gene matches: 10. The CDR3 is 19 residues long. CDR1 is MDHEN, CDR2 SYDVKM, per germline. CDR3 in amino acids: CASSLYPSSGSLAKNIQYF. CDR3 nucleotides: TGTGCCAGCAGTTTATACCCGAGTAGCGGGAGTCTAGCCAAAAACATTCAGTACTTC. The whole variable domain, filled in from reference TRBV28 and TRBJ2-4, reads DVKVTQSSRYLVKRTGEKVFLECVQDMDHENMFWYRQDPGLGLRLIYFSYDVKMKEKGDIPEGYSVSREKKERFSLILESASTNQTSMYLCASSLYPSSGSLAKNIQYFGAGTRLSVL.

The chain joins TRBV28 to TRBJ2-5; 9 nucleotides agree with TRBD1. V was clipped by 3 bases and J by 5 bases; unmatched bases: 7. Germline V CDR1 and CDR2: MDHEN, SYDVKM. There are 15 residues in the CDR3. The CDR3 DNA reads TGTGCCAGCAGTTTTAACAGGGGGCGATGGGAGACCCAGTACTTC. Amino acid sequence: CASSFNRGRWETQYF.

This sequence joins TRBV28 and TRBJ1-5, with 8 bases identical to TRBD1. J was trimmed by 2 bases and V by 6 bases; bases with no gene match: 6. Germline assignment: CDR1 MDHEN and CDR2 SYDVKM. The CDR3 is 15 residues long. DNA of the CDR3: TGTGCCAGCAGGGGGAACAGGGGGGGCAATCAGCCCCAGCATTTT. This translates into CASRGNRGGNQPQHF.